This T cell receptor (beta chain) was sequenced for a study of Tregs in tolerant kidney transplant recipients. Looking at the study overall: Related graft donors supplied nonmyeloablative bone marrow transplants, and mixed chimerism was transient. Whole-study findings and limits: No direct test of biological reproducibility was done here.

The assay was immunoSEQ multiplex PCR, and TCRdb's table has in-frame clones only and misses some. Its clone listing holds 48,000 or so clones. Germline assignment: CDR1 SGHAT and CDR2 FQNNGV. The CDR3 has 14 residues. V lost 5 bases and J lost 2; bases outside the gene matches: 3. About this clone: The antigen is unknown. From the germline J gene comes the end of the CDR3, since the read stops 3 residues before it.

This TCR came from a human donor who received a combined kidney and bone marrow transplant. The chain carries TRBV11-2 and TRBJ2-3, with 8 nucleotides matching TRBD2. This sample comprised CD4+ T cells from blood, obtained before the transplant. The CDR3 region is CASSPGLATDTQYF. The covered CDR3 bases are TGTGCCAGCAGCCCCGGACTAGCCACAGATACG.